The 24 T cell receptor beta chains below come from one sample, sequenced in a study of blood T cell repertoires in COVID-19. The table came from immunoSEQ multiplex PCR; TCRdb's copy has only in-frame clones and leaves some out. The sample has around 340,000 clones, 70% to 90% seen once. Sequencing input: PBMCs or T cells enriched from blood (not recorded which). The receptors were sampled from a woman aged 35 to 49 with acute COVID-19.

This chain joins TRBV6-5 and TRBJ1-5, with 7 bases fitting TRBD1. Germline V lookup: CDR1 MNHEY, CDR2 SVGAGI. The CDR3 spans 15 residues. With 5 bases clipped from V and 3 bases from J, the junction kept 7 bases outside the gene matches. CDR3 sequence (DNA): TGTGCCAGCAGTCGACAGGGCCCCGTCAATCAGCCCCAGCATTTT. Amino acids: CASSRQGPVNQPQHF.

A remark on this clone: Its ends do not fully match the called genes, so a read error is possible. The chain combines TRBV9 with TRBJ1-1, with 7 nucleotides matching TRBD1. In germline, CDR1 is SGDLS, CDR2 YYNGEE. This CDR3 has 13 residues. For the CDR3, the DNA is TGTGCCAGCAGCGTAGGAGCCCCCGGGACAGTTATCTTT. It yields the protein CASSVGAPGTVIF.

This sequence joins TRBV7-2 and TRBJ2-7; maybe TRBD2 (5 bases). Germline CDR1 reads SGHTA; CDR2 reads FQGNSA. Trimming left V 5 bases short and J 4 bases short, with 12 bases between. The CDR3 is 13 amino acids. In DNA, the CDR3 is TGTGCCAGCAGCCCCGGAGGCGGTTACGAGCAGTACTTC. It specifies CASSPGGGYEQYF. The variable domain in full, completed from reference TRBV7-2 and TRBJ2-7, reads GAGVSQSPSNKVTEKGKDVELRCDPISGHTALYWYRQSLGQGLEFLIYFQGNSAPDKSGLPSDRFSAERTGGSVSTLTIQRTQQEDSAVYLCASSPGGGYEQYFGPGTRLTVT.

The V gene is TRBV7-9, the J gene TRBJ1-6; D is undetermined. Germline V gene data show CDR1 as SEHNR and CDR2 as FQNEAQ (reference sequence). This CDR3 has 15 amino acids. V dropped 1 base and J dropped 0 bases, with 4 bases sitting between them. The CDR3 bases are TGTGCCAGCAGCTTAGTCGGCTCCTATAATTCACCCCTCCACTTT. It codes for CASSLVGSYNSPLHF.

The chain couples TRBV28 to TRBJ2-5; D is possibly TRBD1 (6 bases). Germline V gene data show CDR1 as MDHEN and CDR2 as SYDVKM. This CDR3 is 14 amino acids long. The germline V and J ends were trimmed by 5 bases and 5 bases, with 15 bases remaining between them. CDR3 DNA sequence: TGTGCCAGCAGTGTGGGGGCGGAGTGGGAGACCCAGTACTTC. The encoded protein is CASSVGAEWETQYF. The whole variable domain, filled in from reference TRBV28 and TRBJ2-5, reads DVKVTQSSRYLVKRTGEKVFLECVQDMDHENMFWYRQDPGLGLRLIYFSYDVKMKEKGDIPEGYSVSREKKERFSLILESASTNQTSMYLCASSVGAEWETQYFGPGTRLLVL.

The chain recombines TRBV18 with TRBJ2-7; 11 bases fit TRBD1. In germline, CDR1 is KGHSH, CDR2 LQKENI. The CDR3 spans 16 residues. The V and J ends lost 0 bases and 3 bases, in that order; junction bases with no gene match: 4. The CDR3 DNA reads as TGTGCCAGCTCACCACCGTTTGGGACAGGGGGCTACGAGCAGTACTTC. It encodes CASSPPFGTGGYEQYF.

This chain connects TRBV7-2 to TRBJ1-2, with 7 positions matching TRBD1. Per the germline V gene, CDR1 is SGHTA and CDR2 is FQGNSA. This CDR3 is built from 15 residues. V was pared by 2 bases and J by 2 bases, with 5 bases of the junction left unmatched. The chain's CDR3 is CASSLKTGLNYGYTF. The DNA of the CDR3 is TGTGCCAGCAGCTTAAAGACAGGGTTAAACTATGGCTACACCTTC.

Here the CDR3 DNA reads TGTGCCAGCAGCTTGGACAGGGGGCGGCGCGAGCAGTACTTC. Translating it yields CASSLDRGRREQYF. The genes are TRBV5-6 and TRBJ2-7; 9 nucleotides line up with TRBD1. The CDR3 consists of 14 residues. V trimming: 0 bases; J trimming: 6 bases; junction bases outside the gene matches: 4. Germline V lookup: CDR1 SGHDT, CDR2 YYEEEE.

The chain carries TRBV7-2 and TRBJ2-3; TRBD2 might be the D (7 bases). V was pared by 4 bases and J by 6 bases, with 17 bases between. The CDR3 is made up of 15 amino acids. From germline, CDR1 is SGHTA and CDR2 FQGNSA. This CDR3 is CASSSRAGAIDTQYF. CDR3 coding DNA: TGTGCCAGCAGCTCGAGGGCGGGGGCGATCGATACGCAGTATTTT.

The chain carries TRBV28 and TRBJ2-7; D unclear. The CDR3 covers 11 residues. Germline-derived CDR1 and CDR2 are MDHEN and SYDVKM. The germline V and J ends were trimmed by 8 bases and 3 bases, with 8 bases remaining between them. CDR3 loop: CASWADYEQYF. The CDR3, as DNA: TGTGCCAGCTGGGCTGACTACGAGCAGTACTTC.

The chain uses TRBV19 and TRBJ2-7; D is perhaps TRBD2 (5 bases). Germline lookup yields CDR1 LNHDA and CDR2 SQIVND (reference sequence). Trimming left V 6 bases short and J 0 bases short, with 12 bases between. The length of the CDR3 is 14 residues. The CDR3 sequence: CASSLLGSSYEQYF. The DNA of the CDR3 is TGTGCCAGTAGCCTTTTGGGGAGCTCCTACGAGCAGTACTTC.

J is TRBJ1-5 and V is TRBV19; 8 nucleotides match TRBD1. The CDR3 length is 16 residues. V shed 7 bases, J shed 0 bases, and the junction held 8 bases outside the gene matches. CDR1 is LNHDA and CDR2 is SQIVND in the germline V gene (reference sequence). The CDR3 nucleotides are TGTGCCAGTACGCTCTCGGGACAGGTTAGCAATCAGCCCCAGCATTTT. Residues: CASTLSGQVSNQPQHF. The variable domain in full, completed from reference TRBV19 and TRBJ1-5, reads DGGITQSPKYLFRKEGQNVTLSCEQNLNHDAMYWYRQDPGQGLRLIYYSQIVNDFQKGDIAEGYSVSREKKESFPLTVTSAQKNPTAFYLCASTLSGQVSNQPQHFGDGTRLSIL.

The V call is TRBV29-1, the J call TRBJ1-2; 7 bases line up with TRBD1. This CDR3 is 13 amino acids long. J was trimmed by 8 bases and V by 4 bases; bases with no gene match: 10. Germline CDR1 is SQVTM and CDR2 is ANQGSEA. The CDR3 sequence is CSVGGQFNGGYTF. DNA for the CDR3: TGCAGCGTTGGGGGACAGTTCAACGGCGGCTACACCTTC.

This chain uses TRBV27 with TRBJ2-1, with 9 bases aligning to TRBD2. After removal of 6 bases from V and 2 bases from J, the junction contained 5 bases not matched to a gene. Germline lookup yields CDR1 MNHEY and CDR2 SMNVEV (reference sequence). This CDR3 spans 15 amino acids. CDR3 sequence reads: CASSRSGRPYNEQFF. CDR3 sequence (DNA): TGTGCCAGCAGCCGAAGCGGGAGGCCCTACAATGAGCAGTTCTTC.

The V and J genes are TRBV11-2 and TRBJ1-2; no firm D call. This CDR3 is 15 amino acids long. The germline gives CDR1 SGHAT, CDR2 FQNNGV. Trimming shortened V by 4 bases and J by 1 base, and 13 bases separated the two germline ends. CDR3 DNA: TGTGCCAGCAGCTCGTTGGAGGGCCGTAACTATGGCTACACCTTC. Its protein is CASSSLEGRNYGYTF.

This clone has just a few counts. The chain recombines TRBV11-2 with TRBJ1-5, with 7 bases that match TRBD1. The ends lost 3 bases at V and 1 base at J; junction bases unmatched: 3. Germline V gene data show CDR1 as SGHAT and CDR2 as FQNNGV. The CDR3 totals 15 residues. In DNA form, the CDR3 reads TGTGCCAGCAGCTTCGAGACAGGGAGCAATCAGCCCCAGCATTTT. Translating it yields CASSFETGSNQPQHF. The full variable domain, its missing parts supplied by reference TRBV11-2 and TRBJ1-5, is EAGVAQSPRYKIIEKRQSVAFWCNPISGHATLYWYQQILGQGPKLLIQFQNNGVVDDSQLPKDRFSAERLKGVDSTLKIQPAKLEDSAVYLCASSFETGSNQPQHFGDGTRLSIL.

This clone was detected a few times. The V gene is TRBV12-5, the J gene TRBJ2-5, with 8 bases lining up with TRBD1. The CDR3 covers 16 residues. V lost 4 bases and J lost 2; bases outside the gene matches: 9. Germline CDR1 LGHNT, CDR2 FRNRAP. CDR3 protein: CASGSPRDRGQETQYF. The CDR3 coding sequence is TGTGCTAGTGGTTCCCCCCGAGACAGGGGACAAGAGACCCAGTACTTC.

The chain couples TRBV2 to TRBJ2-2, with a possible D match to TRBD2 (5 bases). Germline values: CDR1 SNHLY, CDR2 FYNNEI. The CDR3 is 14 amino acids. Trimming removed 1 base from V and 5 bases from J, with 8 bases in between. The CDR3 protein is CASSEDRGTGELFF. The CDR3 bases are TGTGCCAGCAGTGAAGATCGGGGAACCGGGGAGCTGTTTTTT.

CDR3 bases: TGTGCCACCAGTGATTCCCTCCCAATCCCGGGGGGAACAGATACGCAGTATTTT. It codes for CATSDSLPIPGGTDTQYF. The chain has TRBV24-1 and TRBJ2-3; 7 bases map to TRBD2. Germline V gene sequence: CDR1 KGHDR, CDR2 SFDVKD. V trimming: 2 bases; J trimming: 3 bases; junction bases outside the gene matches: 13. This CDR3 is built from 18 residues.

The chain joins TRBV6-2 or TRBV6-3 to TRBJ1-1, with D maybe TRBD1 (5 bases). Between the trimmed V and J ends, which lost 5 bases and 1 base, there was a span of 11 bases. This CDR3 spans 14 amino acids. Per germline, CDR1 MNHEY and CDR2 SVGEGT. The CDR3 DNA is TGTGCCAGCAGTAACCCCGGACAGAACACTGAAGCTTTCTTT. Encoded protein: CASSNPGQNTEAFF.

V usage is TRBV7-8 and J usage is TRBJ2-7; a weak D match, TRBD2 (6 bases). This CDR3 comprises 14 residues. V was shortened by 6 bases and J by 3 bases, with 15 bases between the two germline ends. Germline CDR1 reads SGHVS; CDR2 reads FQNEAQ. This chain's CDR3 is CASRKGGQGYEQYF. CDR3 coding DNA: TGTGCCAGCAGGAAGGGAGGTCAGGGCTACGAGCAGTACTTC.

This clone turned up a few times. This chain uses TRBV11-1 with TRBJ1-1, with D tentatively TRBD1 (6 bases). The V gene lost 5 bases and the J gene lost 5 bases, with 15 bases spanning the gap. Germline values: CDR1 SGHAT, CDR2 FQDESV (reference sequence). The CDR3 has 14 amino acids. CDR3 sequence (DNA): TGTGCCAGCAGCCTGGACAGCGCCGGGACTGAAGCTTTCTTT. The encoded protein is CASSLDSAGTEAFF. The full variable domain, its missing parts supplied by reference TRBV11-1 and TRBJ1-1, is EAEVAQSPRYKITEKSQAVAFWCDPISGHATLYWYRQILGQGPELLVQFQDESVVDDSQLPKDRFSAERLKGVDSTLKIQPAELGDSAMYLCASSLDSAGTEAFFGQGTRLTVV.

This chain links TRBV24-1 with TRBJ2-7; D is uncertain. CDR1 and CDR2 (germline): KGHDR, SFDVKD. The V and J ends lost 4 bases and 1 base respectively, with 7 bases between them. The CDR3 is made up of 13 amino acids. CDR3 in amino acids: CATSDLNSYEQYF. The CDR3 DNA follows: TGTGCCACCAGTGACCTAAATTCCTACGAGCAGTACTTC.

The chain has TRBV7-2 and TRBJ2-7; D is unresolved. V lost 5 bases and J 2 bases, leaving 13 bases between the germline ends. Germline CDR1 reads SGHTA; CDR2 reads FQGNSA. This CDR3 has 14 amino acids. CDR3 loop: CASSEDPGTYEQYF. In DNA, the CDR3 is TGTGCCAGCAGCGAAGATCCAGGCACCTACGAGCAGTACTTC.